Below are 14 T cell receptor beta chains sequenced from a single sample in a study of control samples from healthy donors and cancer patients. Clones were sequenced by immunoSEQ multiplex PCR, and TCRdb holds only the in-frame ones, with some missing. In the table there are about 58,000 clones, approximately 94% of which are singletons. Material for sequencing was blood. These receptors all stem from a man aged 30 to 45 in good health.

The J gene is TRBJ2-7, the V gene TRBV4-2; 10 bases map to TRBD2. The CDR3 sequence is 15 residues long. The V gene's germline CDR1 is LGHNA and CDR2 YNFKEQ. With 0 bases clipped from V and 5 bases from J, the junction kept 4 bases outside the gene matches. The CDR3 DNA reads TGTGCCAGCAGCCAAGAGGCTAGCGGGAGCAACGAGCAGTACTTC. Translating it yields CASSQEASGSNEQYF.

The CDR3 region is CASSEVTSGSAGELFF. The CDR3, as DNA: TGCGCCAGCAGTGAGGTGACTAGCGGGAGTGCCGGGGAGCTGTTTTTT. The V call is TRBV10-1, the J call TRBJ2-2; TRBD2 matches at 12 bases. Trimming took 2 bases from V and 6 from J; bases not matched to a gene: 4. There are 16 residues in the CDR3. Germline V gene sequence: CDR1 WNHNN, CDR2 SYGVQD (reference sequence).

CDR3 nucleotides: TGCGCCAGCAGCCAAGGCTTGACTAGCGGTGCCACCGGGGAGCTGTTTTTT. The encoded protein is CASSQGLTSGATGELFF. V usage is TRBV4-1 and J usage is TRBJ2-2; 9 positions match TRBD2. Per germline, CDR1 MGHRA and CDR2 YSYEKL. With V trimmed by 1 base and J by 4 bases, 7 bases remained unmatched. The CDR3 covers 17 residues.

The chain has TRBV2 and TRBJ1-1, with 7 positions matching TRBD1. CDR1 and CDR2 from the germline V gene are SNHLY and FYNNEI. The J segment lost 7 bases and the V segment lost 4 bases, leaving 3 bases of the junction unmatched. The CDR3 covers 12 residues. CDR3 amino acids: CASSAWTGEAFF. In DNA, the CDR3 is TGTGCCAGCAGTGCCTGGACAGGTGAAGCTTTCTTT.

V is TRBV19 and J is TRBJ2-2, with 9 bases lining up with TRBD1. The V gene's germline CDR1 is LNHDA and CDR2 SQIVND (reference sequence). CDR3 length: 13 residues. V trimming: 5 bases; J trimming: 6 bases; junction bases outside the gene matches: 1. The CDR3 protein is CASSRDRAGELFF. CDR3 bases: TGTGCCAGTAGTCGGGACAGGGCCGGGGAGCTGTTTTTT.

The V gene is TRBV20-1, the J gene TRBJ1-6; no clear D. V was cut by 3 bases and J by 0 bases, with 6 bases left in between. The CDR3 is 14 residues long. Germline CDR1 is DFQATT and CDR2 is SNEGSKA (reference sequence). The CDR3 loop reads CSASPSSYNSPLHF. DNA of the CDR3: TGCAGTGCTAGTCCGAGCTCCTATAATTCACCCCTCCACTTT.

The chain uses TRBV5-1 and TRBJ1-3; TRBD1 matches 11 bases. CDR1 SGHRS and CDR2 YFSETQ come from the germline V gene. This CDR3 spans 18 amino acids. V shed 4 bases and J 0 bases; nucleotides not matched to a gene: 9. CDR3: CASSLAGQGAISGNTIYF. The CDR3 nucleotides are TGCGCCAGCAGCCTCGCCGGACAGGGGGCGATCTCTGGAAACACCATATATTTT.

The gene calls are TRBV28 and TRBJ1-1; TRBD1 matches at 9 bases. CDR1 is MDHEN, CDR2 SYDVKM, per germline. V was clipped by 6 bases and J by 1 base; unmatched bases: 9. CDR3 length: 16 amino acids. The CDR3 region is CASRPTGGGENTEAFF. The CDR3, as DNA: TGTGCCAGCAGACCCACAGGGGGCGGGGAGAACACTGAAGCTTTCTTT.

This chain uses TRBV7-2 with TRBJ2-7, with 12 bases matching TRBD1. This CDR3 has 15 amino acids. CDR1 is SGHTA and CDR2 is FQGNSA in the germline V gene. Unmatched junction bases numbered 8, after V lost 6 bases and J lost 5 bases. The DNA of the CDR3 is TGTGCCAGCAGGTTGGATGGGACAGGGGGCCACGAGCAGTACTTC. Translation gives CASRLDGTGGHEQYF.

The gene calls are TRBV14 and TRBJ2-7; 10 bases align to TRBD2. The V gene end was trimmed by 2 bases and the J gene end by 3 bases; junction bases not matched to a gene: 7. CDR1 is SGHDN and CDR2 is FVKESK in the germline V gene. The CDR3 is made up of 16 amino acids. The CDR3 protein is CASSQIRGLAFYEQYF. The CDR3 nucleotides are TGTGCCAGCAGCCAAATACGGGGACTAGCGTTCTACGAGCAGTACTTC.

The genes are TRBV19 and TRBJ1-1; D ambiguous. Deletions cut 3 bases from V and 9 bases from J, with 14 bases between. The CDR3 length is 13 residues. CDR1 and CDR2 from the germline V gene are LNHDA and SQIVND (reference sequence). CDR3 residues: CASSMDDRRQAFF. The CDR3 DNA is TGTGCCAGTAGTATGGATGACCGGAGGCAAGCTTTCTTT.

The chain has TRBV4-3 and TRBJ2-5, with 11 bases matching TRBD1. V lost 4 bases to trimming and J lost 5 bases; unmatched junction nucleotides: 6. CDR1 LGHNA and CDR2 YSLEER come from the germline V gene. There are 15 residues in the CDR3. The CDR3 DNA follows: TGCGCCAGCAGCCTATGGACAGGGGGCGGGGAGACCCAGTACTTC. This encodes CASSLWTGGGETQYF.

This clone has a handful of counts. The chain carries TRBV6-4 and TRBJ1-2, with TRBD1 as a possible D gene (5 bases). The CDR3 has 13 residues. Germline V gives CDR1 MRHNA, CDR2 SNTAGT. V was trimmed by 0 bases and J by 4 bases, leaving 6 bases between them. CDR3 nucleotide sequence: TGTGCCAGCAGTGACTCCGACAGCTATGGCTACACCTTC. This translates into CASSDSDSYGYTF.

The chain uses TRBV5-6 and TRBJ1-1; 8 bases match TRBD1. The CDR3 is 14 residues long. Germline assignment: CDR1 SGHDT and CDR2 YYEEEE. The junction had 6 bases not matched to a gene; V was cut back by 2 bases and J by 6 bases. Here the CDR3 DNA reads TGTGCCAGCAGCTTCTCAGGGGGCTTTGCTGAAGCTTTCTTT. It yields the protein CASSFSGGFAEAFF.